This T cell receptor (beta chain) was recovered during a study of PD-1 blockade in classical Hodgkin lymphoma. The wider study: The patients were dosed with nivolumab 3 mg/kg, infused intravenously every 2 weeks. Points from the study as a whole: Relative to healthy donors, newly diagnosed patients reportedly had lower baseline TCR diversity, which was reported as lower still in relapsed/refractory patients. Patients who began taking nivolumab under 1 year after ASCT were left out.

Time point specified: cycle 4 day 1 (C4D1), after about 6 weeks of nivolumab. Every patient had relapsed following autologous stem cell transplantation, and cohorts differed in brentuximab vedotin exposure. The CDR3 is 14 residues long. The V end was cut by 4 bases, the J end by 4 bases, with 13 bases between. The germline V gene has CDR1 MNHEY and CDR2 SVGAGI. As concerns this clone: Its antigen is still unknown.

Method: immunoSEQ multiplex PCR; TCRdb's copy keeps in-frame clones and lacks some. The sample carries tens of thousands of clones, 90% recorded once. The chain uses TRBV6-5 and TRBJ1-2, with D possibly being TRBD1 (6 bases). The sequence came from a human donor with classical Hodgkin lymphoma. Sequencing used peripheral blood mononuclear cells (PBMCs), obtained before the fourth cycle of nivolumab. CDR3 residues: CASSSRDMGYGYTF. CDR3 DNA sequence: TGTGCCAGCAGTTCCCGGGACATGGGCTATGGCTACACCTTC.